Each of the 16 T cell receptor beta chains below was sequenced from the same sample in a study of cytomegalovirus exposure and HLA in healthy donors. The PCR ran on 60 Vbeta and 13 Jbeta primers. Only in-frame clones appear in the TCRdb table, and some are missing; sequencing was by immunoSEQ multiplex PCR. The data contain under 200,000 clones, approximately 80% of them singletons. Specimen: PBMCs. The receptors come from a woman aged 25 to 45 in good health and CMV-seropositive.

This chain joins TRBV5-1 and TRBJ2-5; TRBD2 aligns across 10 bases. The CDR3 is 16 residues long. In germline, CDR1 is SGHRS, CDR2 YFSETQ. V dropped 0 bases and J dropped 5; count of bases not matched to a gene: 7. This chain's CDR3 is CASSLAGSGGVETQYF. Here the CDR3 DNA reads TGCGCCAGCAGCTTGGCCGGCAGCGGGGGGGTGGAGACCCAGTACTTC.

This chain uses TRBV5-5 with TRBJ1-5, with 7 bases lining up with TRBD1. CDR3 size: 16 residues. Germline CDR1 is SGHKS and CDR2 is YYEKEE (reference sequence). The V segment lost 1 base and the J segment 5 bases; nucleotides outside the gene matches: 9. CDR3 amino acids: CASSLPPGRGDQPQHF. CDR3 coding DNA: TGTGCCAGCAGCTTGCCGCCGGGCAGGGGGGATCAGCCCCAGCATTTT.

The sample holds a few counts of this clone. The chain couples TRBV2 to TRBJ2-7; D not certain. CDR1 and CDR2 (germline): SNHLY, FYNNEI. There are 11 residues in the CDR3. V lost 2 bases, J lost 8 bases, and 7 bases lay in between. The DNA for the CDR3 is TGTGCCAGCAGTGAACCCCCTCAGCAGTACTTC. Amino acid sequence: CASSEPPQQYF.

The chain employs TRBV6-5 and TRBJ1-6; unclear D gene. V was pared by 0 bases and J by 7 bases, with 13 bases between. The CDR3 totals 16 residues. CDR1 and CDR2 (germline): MNHEY, SVGAGI. This CDR3 reads CASSYSSYHLNSPLHF. For the CDR3, the DNA is TGTGCCAGCAGTTACTCTAGTTATCACCTGAATTCACCCCTCCACTTT.

The CDR3 nucleotides are TGCGCCAGCAGCATGAACAGGGGTCTCTCCTACGAGCAGTACTTC. As protein: CASSMNRGLSYEQYF. The chain employs TRBV5-1 and TRBJ2-7, with 7 bases identical to TRBD1. This CDR3 is built from 15 residues. From germline, CDR1 is SGHRS and CDR2 YFSETQ. J was trimmed by 0 bases and V by 4 bases; bases with no gene match: 7.

This clone was observed once. The genes are TRBV6-1 and TRBJ2-7; D may be TRBD2 (6 bases). The germline V gene has CDR1 MNHNS and CDR2 SASEGT. The CDR3 length is 19 residues. The ends were cut back, 5 bases at V and 2 bases at J, with 28 bases in the middle. The CDR3 bases are TGTGCCAGCAGTCAAGAGCCCTCCCGCAGGGAGGTATTTCCCTACGAGCAGTACTTC. It specifies CASSQEPSRREVFPYEQYF.

The chain has TRBV6-5 and TRBJ2-2; 7 bases are shared with TRBD2. V lost 6 bases to trimming and J lost 7 bases; unmatched junction nucleotides: 2. Germline V gene sequence: CDR1 MNHEY, CDR2 SVGAGI. This CDR3 contains 12 residues. CDR3 nucleotide sequence: TGTGCCAGCAGGCGGACTAGCGGGGAGCTGTTTTTT. This encodes CASRRTSGELFF.

The V gene is TRBV15, the J gene TRBJ2-3, with 7 bases matching TRBD1. The length of the CDR3 is 15 residues. After removal of 5 bases from V and 5 bases from J, the junction contained 10 bases not matched to a gene. Germline-derived CDR1 and CDR2 are LNHNV and YYDKDF (reference sequence). The CDR3 is CATSRRVSGGDTQYF. DNA for the CDR3: TGTGCCACCAGCCGCAGGGTTTCAGGGGGAGATACGCAGTATTTT.

V usage is TRBV5-6 and J usage is TRBJ2-2, with 8 bases lining up with TRBD1. The CDR3 runs 14 residues. Trimming at V came to 4 bases and at J to 8 bases, leaving 7 bases not matched to a gene. In germline, CDR1 is SGHDT, CDR2 YYEEEE. The CDR3 sequence is CASSGRTGLGELFF. CDR3 sequence (DNA): TGTGCCAGCAGCGGCCGGACAGGGTTAGGGGAGCTGTTTTTT.

V and J are TRBV27 and TRBJ2-7; D gene uncertain. Per the germline V gene, CDR1 is MNHEY and CDR2 is SMNVEV (reference sequence). The CDR3 length is 11 residues. Trimming pared 3 bases from V and 4 bases from J, leaving 4 bases between. The CDR3 region is CASSFLYEQYF. The DNA of the CDR3 is TGTGCCAGCAGTTTTCTGTACGAGCAGTACTTC.

This clone was seen a few times. The gene calls are TRBV7-2 and TRBJ1-6; D is possibly TRBD1 (5 bases). Germline loops: CDR1 SGHTA, CDR2 FQGNSA. The germline V and J ends were trimmed by 8 bases and 16 bases, with 15 bases remaining between them. This CDR3 has 11 residues. CDR3 sequence: CASGPGGGLHF. CDR3 nucleotides: TGTGCCAGCGGACCGGGGGGGGGTCTCCACTTT.

The J gene is TRBJ1-1, the V gene TRBV9, with a tentative D call TRBD1 (6 bases). The CDR3 runs to 12 residues. Germline V gene sequence: CDR1 SGDLS, CDR2 YYNGEE. Trimming cost V 1 base and J 9 bases, with 10 bases left between them. The CDR3 reads CASSVLGGKAFF. DNA of the CDR3: TGTGCCAGCAGCGTATTAGGGGGAAAAGCTTTCTTT.

The chain's CDR3 is CASSYDGTSGPTDTQYF. As DNA, the CDR3 is TGTGCCAGCAGCTATGATGGGACTAGCGGACCCACAGATACGCAGTATTTT. This chain joins TRBV13 and TRBJ2-3; TRBD2 matches 11 bases. CDR1 and CDR2 from the germline V gene are PRHDT and FYEKMQ (reference sequence). The junction had 8 bases not matched to a gene; V was cut back by 4 bases and J by 2 bases. The CDR3 sequence is 17 residues long.

The chain recombines TRBV28 with TRBJ1-1, with D possibly being TRBD1 (5 bases). The CDR3 consists of 13 residues. V gave up 5 bases and J gave up 5 bases, with 12 bases separating them. CDR1 is MDHEN and CDR2 is SYDVKM in the germline V gene. CDR3 residues: CASSRGMWTEAFF. CDR3 nucleotides: TGTGCCAGCAGTAGGGGCATGTGGACTGAAGCTTTCTTT.

Only a few counts were recorded for this clone. This chain joins TRBV7-9 and TRBJ2-7; 8 bases match TRBD1. The J segment lost 4 bases and the V segment lost 5 bases, leaving 10 bases of the junction unmatched. The CDR3 is 15 amino acids. From germline, CDR1 is SEHNR and CDR2 FQNEAQ (reference sequence). The DNA of the CDR3 is TGTGCCAGCAGCCTCCCGACAGGGGAAAAGTACGAGCAGTACTTC. Encoded protein: CASSLPTGEKYEQYF.

The chain combines TRBV5-5 with TRBJ2-7; TRBD1 matches at 8 bases. Germline-derived CDR1 and CDR2 are SGHKS and YYEKEE (reference sequence). The CDR3 runs to 14 residues. Losses at the gene ends were 0 bases for V and 7 bases for J; bases not matched to a gene: 6. The CDR3 nucleotides are TGTGCCAGCAGCTTGGCACAGGGGGTAGGGGAGCAGTACTTC. Protein: CASSLAQGVGEQYF.